These T cell receptor beta chains were read from a single sample in a study of a mutant IDH1 vaccine in newly diagnosed glioma. This table comes from immunoSEQ multiplex PCR, and its TCRdb copy is limited to in-frame clones, with some not included. Of around 25,000 clones detected, 65% to 85% appear once; the ten largest clones hold approximately 9.5%. No antigen is known for these receptors. The input for sequencing was PBMCs, taken from a glioma patient whose treatment included an IDH1 peptide vaccine. The source of these receptors is a woman under 30 with glioma. The CDR3 runs from the conserved cysteine through the conserved F or W.

CDR3 | J | V
CASSRQGAPDNEQFF | TRBJ2-1 | TRBV7-2
CASSFRPGGVSYEQYF | TRBJ2-7 | TRBV28
CASSMTDRVIYTEAFF | TRBJ1-1 | TRBV7-9
CASSPRGEKLFF | TRBJ1-4 | TRBV6-6
CASSLIPTASYGYTF | TRBJ1-2 | TRBV6-5
CASSLGAAGEQFF | TRBJ2-1 | TRBV14
CASSLTGLDSGNTIYF | TRBJ1-3 | TRBV27
CASSQVLETEAFF | TRBJ1-1 | TRBV14
CAISDSGTGSYEQYF | TRBJ2-7 | TRBV10-3
CASSEYLTRDEAFF | TRBJ1-1 | TRBV25-1
CASSQSTVSTYEQYF | TRBJ2-7 | TRBV16
CASSLGIAPYEQYF | TRBJ2-7 | TRBV5-6
CASSPLTGSYEQYF | TRBJ2-7 | TRBV6-5
CASSEATRWVGGEAFF | TRBJ1-1 | TRBV6-1
CASSSVRGGLGNTIYF | TRBJ1-3 | TRBV11-2
CASLDRGSNQPQHF | TRBJ1-5 | TRBV6-1
CASSLTGVGYTF | TRBJ1-2 | TRBV5-4
CASSQVRLAVYNEQFF | TRBJ2-1 | TRBV4-1
CASSLVSGTGELFF | TRBJ2-2 | TRBV5-6
CASSLEGQYTDTQYF | TRBJ2-3 | TRBV5-1
CASSDPKTQYF | TRBJ2-5 | TRBV25-1
CASSSLEAGAYEQYF | TRBJ2-7 | TRBV27
CATETGVNYEQYF | TRBJ2-7 | TRBV7-2
CASRQQRQGSSPLHF | TRBJ1-6 | TRBV27
CASSFTLYEQYF | TRBJ2-7 | TRBV7-9
CASSLGRLEREGPDTQYF | TRBJ2-3 | TRBV7-3
CASVIWGTEAFF | TRBJ1-1 | TRBV19
CAWSLGSSYEQYF | TRBJ2-7 | TRBV30
CASSQGVSRTEAFF | TRBJ1-1 | TRBV4-3
CASSEAGQVMATGELFF | TRBJ2-2 | TRBV2
CASSLRQATNEKLFF | TRBJ1-4 | TRBV4-3
CASSPGLAGDRYEQYF | TRBJ2-7 | TRBV7-2
CASSPGQGRYGYTF | TRBJ1-2 | TRBV7-8
CAWTGTGNEKLFF | TRBJ1-4 | TRBV30
CAIRGTSGPLAKNIQYF | TRBJ2-4 | TRBV28
CASSLGRMALTGELFF | TRBJ2-2 | TRBV7-2
CASSRAQGSYEQYF | TRBJ2-7 | TRBV13
CASSLNLGYEQFF | TRBJ2-1 | TRBV5-6
CASSLGQGAFTEQYF | TRBJ2-7 | TRBV5-4
CASSARDPGTHEKLFF | TRBJ1-4 | TRBV19
CASSLDGGRSQPQHF | TRBJ1-5 | TRBV7-9
CASSRTASNEKLFF | TRBJ1-4 | TRBV19
CASSIRDYQETQYF | TRBJ2-5 | TRBV28
CASRGQTSSYEQYF | TRBJ2-7 | TRBV2
CASTEGPITGANGQAFF | TRBJ1-1 | TRBV13